This TCR beta chain was captured by sequencing in a study of blood T cells in healthy people across ages. Study-wide points: Across the age range, TCR beta diversity per million T cells fell in a roughly linear way.

Note on this clonotype: Its target is not known.

J was trimmed by 7 bases and V by 6 bases; bases with no gene match: 9. Looked up from germline, CDR1 is MGHDK and CDR2 is SYGVNS. This CDR3 is 14 amino acids long. A second PCR of 7 to 11 cycles used a sample-barcoded 5' primer and a J-beta primer mix. Each CDR3 protein is one row after TCRdb ran MiXCR on the 5' RACE reads. Of roughly 800,000 distinct CDR3 sequences detected, about three fifths appear once; the ten largest clones hold around 22%. Isolated per sample were at least 7 million PBMCs. The receptor comes from a man aged 25-45 years in good health. The sequenced sample was blood. The rearrangement links TRBV25-1 to TRBJ2-3; 8 bases align to TRBD2. The CDR3 here is CASSPSGSLNTQYF. The CDR3 nucleotides are TGTGCCAGCAGCCCAAGCGGGAGTTTGAATACGCAGTATTTT.